Listed below are T cell receptor beta chains from one sample, sequenced in a study of shared clonotypes between healthy human individuals. Profiling relied on immunoSEQ multiplex PCR, and the TCRdb table lists in-frame clones only, not all of them. The sample includes around 2.1 million clones, roughly 91% of them seen just once. Sequencing used naive CD8+ T cells from PBMCs. These receptors came from a man aged 18 to 30 in good health. Some clones in this sample may be carry-over from other donors' samples. The CDR3 runs from the conserved cysteine through the conserved F or W. The D gene is left open where the match is weak. Clone size appears in some rows only: once, few, many, or a class for an expanded clone.

TRBJ1-1	TRBV19	TRBD1	.	14	CASSTRGFETEAFF	TGTGCCAGTAGTACCAGGGGGTTTGAAACTGAAGCTTTCTTT
TRBJ1-5	TRBV27	.	.	15	CASSLWSGGHQPQHF	TGTGCCAGCAGTTTATGGTCCGGGGGTCATCAGCCCCAGCATTTT
TRBJ1-4	TRBV6-4	.	.	20	CASSDSRSGRVGRINEKLFF	TGTGCCAGCAGTGACTCGAGATCCGGGAGAGTGGGCCGGATCAATGAAAAACTGTTTTTT
TRBJ2-6	TRBV9	.	.	14	CASSLRAGANVLTF	TGTGCCAGCAGCCTCCGAGCTGGGGCCAACGTCCTGACTTTC
TRBJ1-1	TRBV4-1	.	.	15	CASSQGPRGSPGAFF	TGCGCCAGCAGCCAGGGCCCCAGGGGATCCCCCGGGGCTTTCTTT
TRBJ2-1	TRBV7-3	TRBD2	.	18	CASSLTPVGGEDYNEQFF	TGTGCCAGCAGCTTAACCCCCGTGGGGGGGGAGGACTACAATGAGCAGTTCTTC
TRBJ2-6	TRBV4-1	.	.	17	CASSQVYSLSGANVLTF	TGCGCCAGCAGCCAAGTTTATTCCCTCTCTGGGGCCAACGTCCTGACTTTC
TRBJ2-7	TRBV5-1	TRBD1	.	15	CASSLRDRVPHEQYF	TGCGCCAGCAGCCTCCGGGACAGGGTCCCCCACGAGCAGTACTTC
TRBJ1-2	TRBV5-1	TRBD1	.	16	CASRVPGQGASNGYTF	TGCGCCAGCAGGGTGCCGGGACAGGGGGCCAGTAATGGCTACACCTTC
TRBJ2-7	TRBV27	.	.	16	CASSLRMEQVSYEQYF	TGTGCCAGCAGTCTAAGGATGGAACAGGTATCCTACGAGCAGTACTTC
TRBJ2-3	TRBV28	.	.	14	CASTGRVHTDTQYF	TGTGCCAGCACGGGCAGGGTACACACAGATACGCAGTATTTT
TRBJ1-3	TRBV7-2	TRBD1	.	16	CASSSPRDRVGNTIYF	TGTGCCAGCAGCTCACCCCGGGACAGGGTGGGAAACACCATATATTTT
TRBJ2-1	TRBV7-3	TRBD1	.	15	CASSTSTGPYNEQFF	TGTGCCAGCAGCACCTCGACAGGGCCCTACAATGAGCAGTTCTTC
TRBJ1-1	TRBV28	TRBD1	.	13	CASSDRKDTEAFF	TGTGCCAGCTCGGACAGGAAGGACACTGAAGCTTTCTTT
TRBJ2-3	TRBV7-9	TRBD2	.	15	CASSGASGIPDTQYF	TGTGCCAGCTCCGGGGCTAGCGGGATCCCAGATACGCAGTATTTT
TRBJ2-7	TRBV7-9	TRBD2	.	15	CASTGTGTSEYEQYF	TGTGCCAGCACCGGAACCGGGACTAGCGAATACGAGCAGTACTTC
TRBJ2-7	TRBV5-1	TRBD2	.	18	CASRGGSHDRSLPYEQYF	TGCGCCAGCCGGGGAGGGTCTCATGACAGAAGCTTACCCTACGAGCAGTACTTC
TRBJ2-3	TRBV7-9	.	.	13	CASSLAHADTQYF	TGTGCCAGCAGCTTAGCTCACGCAGATACGCAGTATTTT
TRBJ1-1	TRBV7-6	TRBD1	.	20	CASSADREREVLGTNTEAFF	TGTGCCAGCAGCGCAGACAGGGAGAGGGAGGTTTTGGGGACGAACACTGAAGCTTTCTTT
TRBJ1-2	TRBV27	TRBD1	.	17	CASSLWFRGVGNYGYTF	TGTGCCAGCAGTTTATGGTTCAGGGGGGTTGGAAACTATGGCTACACCTTC
TRBJ1-1	TRBV27	.	.	15	CASSRPPGENTEAFF	TGTGCCAGCAGCCGACCTCCGGGGGAGAACACTGAAGCTTTCTTT
TRBJ2-7	TRBV4-1	.	.	17	CASSQERGRGAGYEQYF	TGCGCCAGCAGCCAAGAACGCGGTAGAGGGGCTGGCTACGAGCAGTACTTC
TRBJ2-2	TRBV2	TRBD1	.	15	CASNRDRGRTGELFF	TGTGCCAGCAACCGGGACAGGGGTCGAACCGGGGAGCTGTTTTTT
TRBJ2-1	TRBV11-2	TRBD2	.	17	CASSLGTSGSIYNEQFF	TGTGCCAGCAGCTTGGGGACTAGCGGGAGTATCTACAATGAGCAGTTCTTC
TRBJ1-5	TRBV10-2	.	.	12	CASRDSNQPQHF	TGCGCCAGCAGAGATAGCAATCAGCCCCAGCATTTT
TRBJ2-3	TRBV6-5	TRBD2	.	14	CASSLGGSTDTQYF	TGTGCCAGCAGTCTCGGGGGGAGCACAGATACGCAGTATTTT
TRBJ2-5	TRBV27	TRBD1	.	13	CASSPDRGVTQYF	TGTGCCAGCAGTCCCGACAGGGGAGTGACCCAGTACTTC
TRBJ2-6	TRBV29-1	.	.	14	CSVQAHSGANVLTF	TGCAGCGTCCAGGCTCACTCTGGGGCCAACGTCCTGACTTTC
TRBJ2-1	TRBV19	TRBD2	.	14	CASIHSGSPNEQFF	TGTGCCAGCATACATAGCGGGAGTCCCAATGAGCAGTTCTTC
TRBJ1-1	TRBV7-8	.	.	11	CASVRAGEAFF	TGTGCCAGCGTCCGGGCAGGTGAAGCTTTCTTT
TRBJ1-3	TRBV4-2	.	few	12	CASSADGAIVDF	TGTGCCAGCAGCGCAGACGGGGCTATTGTTGATTTT
TRBJ2-7	TRBV4-1	.	.	16	CASSPDHRQIGYEQYF	TGCGCCAGCAGCCCGGACCACAGACAGATTGGGTACGAGCAGTACTTC
TRBJ2-5	TRBV6-1	.	.	15	CASDGAQGKRETQYF	TGTGCCAGCGATGGAGCGCAGGGGAAGAGGGAGACCCAGTACTTC
TRBJ1-4	TRBV11-2	TRBD1	.	15	CASRRTTGGNEKLFF	TGTGCCAGCAGACGAACGACAGGGGGAAATGAAAAACTGTTTTTT